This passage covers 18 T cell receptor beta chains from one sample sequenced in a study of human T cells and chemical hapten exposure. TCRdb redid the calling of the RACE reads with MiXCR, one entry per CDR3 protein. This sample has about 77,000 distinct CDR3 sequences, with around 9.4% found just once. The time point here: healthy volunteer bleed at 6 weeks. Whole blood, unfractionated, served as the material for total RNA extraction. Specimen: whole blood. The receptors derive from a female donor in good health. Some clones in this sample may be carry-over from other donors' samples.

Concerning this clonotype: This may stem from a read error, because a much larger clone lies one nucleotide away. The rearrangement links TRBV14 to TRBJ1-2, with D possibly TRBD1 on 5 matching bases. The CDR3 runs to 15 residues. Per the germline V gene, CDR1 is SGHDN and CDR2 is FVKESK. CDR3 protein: CASSPFFRANDGYTF. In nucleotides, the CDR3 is TGTGCCAGCAGCCCTTTCTTCAGGGCTAACGATGGCTACACCTTC. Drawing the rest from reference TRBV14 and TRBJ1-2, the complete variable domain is EAGVTQFPSHSVIEKGQTVTLRCDPISGHDNLYWYRRVMGKEIKFLLHFVKESKQDESGMPNNRFLAERTGGTYSTLKVQPAELEDSGVYFCASSPFFRANDGYTFGSGTRLTVV.

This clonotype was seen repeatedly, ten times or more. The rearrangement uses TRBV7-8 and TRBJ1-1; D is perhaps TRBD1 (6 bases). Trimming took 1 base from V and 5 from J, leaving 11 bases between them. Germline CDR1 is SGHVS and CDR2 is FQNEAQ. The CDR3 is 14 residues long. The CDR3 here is CASSLVRGATEAFF. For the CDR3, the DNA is TGTGCCAGCAGCTTAGTTCGGGGGGCTACTGAAGCTTTCTTT.

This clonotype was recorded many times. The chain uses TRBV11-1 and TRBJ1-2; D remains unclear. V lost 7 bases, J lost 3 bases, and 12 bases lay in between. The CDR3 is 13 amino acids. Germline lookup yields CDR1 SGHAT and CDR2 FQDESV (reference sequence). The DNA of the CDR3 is TGTGCCAGCACCGCGAATCCGTACTATGGCTACACCTTC. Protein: CASTANPYYGYTF.

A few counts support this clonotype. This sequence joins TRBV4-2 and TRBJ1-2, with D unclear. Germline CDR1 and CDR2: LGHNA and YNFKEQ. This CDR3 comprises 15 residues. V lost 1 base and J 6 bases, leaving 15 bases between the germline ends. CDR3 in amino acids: CASSQAGVSFNGYTF. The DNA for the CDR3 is TGTGCCAGCAGCCAAGCTGGGGTATCATTCAATGGCTACACCTTC.

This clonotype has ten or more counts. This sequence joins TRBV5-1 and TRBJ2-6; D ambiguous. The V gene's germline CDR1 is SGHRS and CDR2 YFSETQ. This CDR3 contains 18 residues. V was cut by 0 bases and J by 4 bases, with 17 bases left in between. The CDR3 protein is CASSLDEYWAAGANVLTF. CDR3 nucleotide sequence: TGCGCCAGCAGCTTGGACGAGTACTGGGCGGCGGGGGCCAACGTCCTGACTTTC.

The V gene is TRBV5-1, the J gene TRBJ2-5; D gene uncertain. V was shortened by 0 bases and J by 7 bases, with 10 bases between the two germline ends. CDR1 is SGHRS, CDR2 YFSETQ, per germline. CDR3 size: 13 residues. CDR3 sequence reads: CASSLEFPGTQYF. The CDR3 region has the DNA TGCGCCAGCAGCTTGGAGTTCCCGGGGACCCAGTACTTC.

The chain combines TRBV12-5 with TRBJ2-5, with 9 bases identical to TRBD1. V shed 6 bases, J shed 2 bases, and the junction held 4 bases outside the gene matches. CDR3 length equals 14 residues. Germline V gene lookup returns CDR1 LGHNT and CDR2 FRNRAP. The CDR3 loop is CASGPGTGQETQYF. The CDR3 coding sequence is TGTGCTAGTGGGCCCGGGACAGGGCAAGAGACCCAGTACTTC.

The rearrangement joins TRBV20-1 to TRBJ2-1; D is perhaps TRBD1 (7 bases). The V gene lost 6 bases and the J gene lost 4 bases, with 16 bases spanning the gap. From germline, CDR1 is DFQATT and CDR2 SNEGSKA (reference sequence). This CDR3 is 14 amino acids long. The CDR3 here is CSAGGGQVYNEQFF. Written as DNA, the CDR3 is TGCAGTGCGGGGGGAGGACAGGTATACAATGAGCAGTTCTTC.

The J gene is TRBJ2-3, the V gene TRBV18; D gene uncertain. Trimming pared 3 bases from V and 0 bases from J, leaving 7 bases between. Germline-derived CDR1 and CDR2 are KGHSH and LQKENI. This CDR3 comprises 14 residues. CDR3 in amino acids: CASSPSSSTDTQYF. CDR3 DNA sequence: TGTGCCAGCTCACCGTCATCTAGCACAGATACGCAGTATTTT.

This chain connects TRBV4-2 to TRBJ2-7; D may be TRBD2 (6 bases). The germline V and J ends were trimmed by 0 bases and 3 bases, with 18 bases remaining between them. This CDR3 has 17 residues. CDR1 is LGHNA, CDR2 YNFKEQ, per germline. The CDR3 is CASSQDVRRDLYYEQYF. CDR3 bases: TGTGCCAGCAGCCAAGATGTAAGGAGGGACCTTTACTACGAGCAGTACTTC.

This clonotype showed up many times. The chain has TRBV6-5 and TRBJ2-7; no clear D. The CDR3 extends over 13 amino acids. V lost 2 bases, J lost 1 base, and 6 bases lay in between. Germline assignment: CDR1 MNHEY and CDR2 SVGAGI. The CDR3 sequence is CASSYPGSYEQYF. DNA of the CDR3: TGTGCCAGCAGTTACCCGGGTTCCTACGAGCAGTACTTC.

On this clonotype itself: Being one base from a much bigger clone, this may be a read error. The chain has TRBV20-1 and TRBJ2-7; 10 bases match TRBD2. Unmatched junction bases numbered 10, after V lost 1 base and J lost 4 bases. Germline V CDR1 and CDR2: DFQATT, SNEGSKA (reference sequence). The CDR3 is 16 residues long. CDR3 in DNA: TGCAGTGCTAGAGTTTCAGCGGGGGGGAATAGATACGAGCAGTACTTC. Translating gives CSARVSAGGNRYEQYF.

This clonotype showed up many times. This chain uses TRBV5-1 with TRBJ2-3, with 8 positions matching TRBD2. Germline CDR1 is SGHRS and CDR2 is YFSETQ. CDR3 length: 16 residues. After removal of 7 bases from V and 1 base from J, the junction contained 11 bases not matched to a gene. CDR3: CASRTPRGGRTDTQYF. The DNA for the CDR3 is TGCGCCAGCCGGACCCCCCGGGGGGGCCGCACAGATACGCAGTATTTT. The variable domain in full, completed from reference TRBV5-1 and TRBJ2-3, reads KAGVTQTPRYLIKTRGQQVTLSCSPISGHRSVSWYQQTPGQGLQFLFEYFSETQRNKGNFPGRFSGRQFSNSRSEMNVSTLELGDSALYLCASRTPRGGRTDTQYFGPGTRLTVL.

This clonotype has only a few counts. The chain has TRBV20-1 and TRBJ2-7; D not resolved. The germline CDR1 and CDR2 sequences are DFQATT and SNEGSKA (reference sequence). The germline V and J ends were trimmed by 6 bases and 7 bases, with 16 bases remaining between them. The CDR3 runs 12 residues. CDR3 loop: CSARDQGREQYF. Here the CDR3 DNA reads TGCAGTGCCCGTGACCAAGGGCGAGAGCAGTACTTC.

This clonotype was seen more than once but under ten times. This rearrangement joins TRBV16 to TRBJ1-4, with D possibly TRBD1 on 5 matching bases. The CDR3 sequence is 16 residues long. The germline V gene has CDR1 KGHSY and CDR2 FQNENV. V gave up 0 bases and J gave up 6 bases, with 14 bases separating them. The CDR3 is CASSQSIPGNYEKLFF. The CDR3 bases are TGTGCCAGCAGCCAATCGATCCCAGGGAACTATGAAAAACTGTTTTTT.

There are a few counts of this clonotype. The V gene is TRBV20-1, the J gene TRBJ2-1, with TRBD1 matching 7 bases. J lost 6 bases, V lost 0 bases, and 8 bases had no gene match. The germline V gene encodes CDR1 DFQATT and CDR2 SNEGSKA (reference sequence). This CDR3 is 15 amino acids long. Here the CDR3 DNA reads TGCAGTGCTAGAGATGTAGGGACAGTCTCCAATGAGCAGTTCTTC. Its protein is CSARDVGTVSNEQFF.

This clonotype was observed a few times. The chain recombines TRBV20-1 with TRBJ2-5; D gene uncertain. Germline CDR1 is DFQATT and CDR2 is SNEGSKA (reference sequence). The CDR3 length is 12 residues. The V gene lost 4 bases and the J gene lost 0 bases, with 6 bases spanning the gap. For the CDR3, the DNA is TGCAGTGCTAATGGACACCAAGAGACCCAGTACTTC. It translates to CSANGHQETQYF.

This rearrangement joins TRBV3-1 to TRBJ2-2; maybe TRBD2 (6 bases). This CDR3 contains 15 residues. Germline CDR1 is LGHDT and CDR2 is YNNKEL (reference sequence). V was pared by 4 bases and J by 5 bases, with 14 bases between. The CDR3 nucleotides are TGTGCCAGCAGCCTTCCGGGACTTAAAACCGGGGAGCTGTTTTTT. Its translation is CASSLPGLKTGELFF.